What follows are 25 T cell receptor beta chains derived from one specimen sequenced in a study of blood T cells in healthy people across ages. A J-beta primer mix and a sample-barcoded 5' primer were used in a second PCR of roughly 7 to 12 cycles. TCRdb used MiXCR to reprocess the 5' RACE reads, holding one entry per CDR3 protein. The sample has some 920,000 distinct CDR3 sequences, around 54% seen once. Sequencing was performed on blood. The receptors here all came from a woman between 55 and 75 years old in good health.

This chain joins TRBV3-1 and TRBJ2-7, with D possibly being TRBD2 (5 bases). This CDR3 region has 12 residues. V was clipped by 6 bases and J by 3 bases, with 9 bases between them. Germline V gene sequence: CDR1 LGHDT, CDR2 YNNKEL (reference sequence). CDR3 in amino acids: CASRLGSYEQYF. CDR3 nucleotides: TGTGCCAGCAGACTAGGGAGCTACGAGCAGTACTTC.

The genes are TRBV18 and TRBJ2-5; maybe TRBD2 (5 bases). CDR1 is KGHSH and CDR2 is LQKENI in the germline V gene. The CDR3 totals 12 residues. V was cut by 3 bases and J by 11 bases, with 13 bases left in between. The CDR3 is CASSPGSNEQYF. CDR3 coding DNA: TGTGCCAGCTCACCTGGGAGCAATGAGCAGTACTTC.

J is TRBJ2-5 and V is TRBV5-8; D might be TRBD1 (5 bases). Germline V gene sequence: CDR1 SGHTS, CDR2 YDEGEE. This CDR3 contains 14 residues. Trimming took 4 bases from V and 0 from J, leaving 10 bases between them. CDR3 coding DNA: TGTGCCAGCAGCATGCGCAGGGACCAAGAGACCCAGTACTTC. It yields the protein CASSMRRDQETQYF. Together with reference TRBV5-8 and TRBJ2-5, the CDR3 gives the full variable domain: EAGVTQSPTHLIKTRGQQATLRCSPISGHTSVYWYQQALGLGLQFLLWYDEGEERNRGNFPPRFSGRQFPNYSSELNVNALELEDSALYLCASSMRRDQETQYFGPGTRLLVL.

This chain joins TRBV4-1 and TRBJ2-5, with D hard to call. Germline assignment: CDR1 MGHRA and CDR2 YSYEKL. The CDR3 length is 15 residues. V shed 3 bases and J shed 11 bases, with 22 bases lying between them. The CDR3 nucleotides read TGCGCCAGCAGCCAGGAATCCTCGTGGGCTCTTGAGCAGTACTTC. Its protein is CASSQESSWALEQYF.

The chain couples TRBV2 to TRBJ1-6; D ambiguous. From germline, CDR1 is SNHLY and CDR2 FYNNEI. The CDR3 extends over 14 amino acids. V shed 6 bases and J shed 5 bases, with 11 bases lying between them. CDR3 amino acids: CASSQERDNSPLHF. In DNA, the CDR3 is TGTGCCAGCAGCCAGGAGAGAGATAATTCACCCCTCCACTTT.

This clonotype appeared a few times. The CDR3 spells CAISDTDRYNEQFF. CDR3 coding DNA: TGTGCCATCAGTGACACGGACAGATACAATGAGCAGTTCTTC. This chain connects TRBV10-3 to TRBJ2-1; D may be TRBD1 (6 bases). The CDR3 spans 14 residues. Germline assignment: CDR1 ENHRY and CDR2 SYGVKD. V was cut by 3 bases and J by 4 bases, with 10 bases left in between.

The chain links TRBV4-2 to TRBJ2-2; the match to TRBD1 covers 10 bases. Germline CDR1 and CDR2: LGHNA and YNFKEQ. After removal of 1 base from V and 4 bases from J, the junction contained 3 bases not matched to a gene. The CDR3 sequence is 16 residues long. CDR3 bases: TGTGCCAGCAGCCAAGTGGGACAGGGGACCACCGGGGAGCTGTTTTTT. Its protein product is CASSQVGQGTTGELFF.

V usage is TRBV5-1 and J usage is TRBJ2-7, with 7 nucleotides matching TRBD1. The DNA end lines up better with TRBJ2-5; the J call may be wrong. This CDR3 has 15 residues. Germline V gene sequence: CDR1 SGHRS, CDR2 YFSETQ. The CDR3, as DNA: TGCGCCAGCAGCTCCAGACAGGGAGACAGTGGGACCCAGTACTTC. Protein sequence: CASSSRQGDSGTQYF.

This clonotype was detected a few times. The chain couples TRBV2 to TRBJ1-1; D is ambiguous. Trimming shortened V by 5 bases and J by 7 bases, and 8 bases separated the two germline ends. The length of the CDR3 is 11 residues. Looked up from germline, CDR1 is SNHLY and CDR2 is FYNNEI. As DNA, the CDR3 is TGTGCCAGCAGTACTGGTGGTGAAGCTTTCTTT. As protein: CASSTGGEAFF.

This clonotype was counted only a few times. V and J are TRBV12-3 or TRBV12-4 and TRBJ2-5; TRBD2 agrees at 11 bases. The DNA end lines up better with TRBJ2-7; the J call may be wrong. CDR3 length: 15 amino acids. The CDR3 DNA is TGTGCCAGCAGTACAAATAGCGGGAGGGCGAGCGAGCAGTACTTC. Amino acids: CASSTNSGRASEQYF.

This clonotype was counted between two and nine times. The chain links TRBV7-2 to TRBJ2-1; tentatively, D is TRBD2 (6 bases). This CDR3 comprises 14 residues. The V end lost 0 bases, the J end lost 12 bases, and 15 bases lay between the germline ends. The germline V gene has CDR1 SGHTA and CDR2 FQGNSA. This chain's CDR3 is CASSLALEGEGQFF. CDR3 DNA: TGTGCCAGCAGCTTAGCGCTGGAGGGAGAGGGGCAGTTCTTC.

This chain links TRBV7-9 with TRBJ1-1; 7 bases are shared with TRBD1. The V segment lost 5 bases and the J segment 5 bases; nucleotides outside the gene matches: 11. Per the germline V gene, CDR1 is SEHNR and CDR2 is FQNEAQ (reference sequence). This CDR3 spans 15 amino acids. CDR3 amino acids: CASSTWTGRVTEAFF. The CDR3 DNA reads as TGTGCCAGCAGCACCTGGACAGGACGGGTAACTGAAGCTTTCTTT.

The J gene is TRBJ1-2, the V gene TRBV6-5; D might be TRBD1 (6 bases). V was pared by 8 bases and J by 6 bases, with 10 bases between. CDR1 and CDR2 from the germline V gene are MNHEY and SVGAGI. This CDR3 comprises 11 residues. The CDR3 loop is CASGRGHGYTF. The CDR3 bases are TGTGCCAGCGGCAGGGGTCATGGCTACACCTTC.

DNA for the CDR3: TGTGCCAGCACCCCGGTCCCGGGAATCAACTACGAGCAGTACTTC. It codes for CASTPVPGINYEQYF. The genes are TRBV5-5 and TRBJ2-5; D possibly corresponds to TRBD2 (5 bases). The J call may be faulty, since TRBJ2-7 better matches the DNA end. CDR3 length: 15 residues. The germline gives CDR1 SGHKS, CDR2 YYEKEE (reference sequence).

In this sample, this clonotype turned up a few times. V usage is TRBV12-3 or TRBV12-4 and J usage is TRBJ1-5, with 10 bases that match TRBD1. V dropped 6 bases and J dropped 6; count of bases not matched to a gene: 5. The CDR3 runs to 14 residues. CDR3 DNA sequence: TGTGCCAGCAGAGGGACAGGGGTGGCTCAGCCCCAGCATTTT. Translated, it gives CASRGTGVAQPQHF.

The gene calls are TRBV3-1 and TRBJ2-5; TRBD2 agrees at 11 bases. V trimming: 4 bases; J trimming: 4 bases; junction bases outside the gene matches: 14. CDR3 length: 18 amino acids. Germline V gives CDR1 LGHDT, CDR2 YNNKEL (reference sequence). In DNA form, the CDR3 reads TGTGCCAGCAGCCTAACGGGACTAGCGGACAAACGACCAGAGACCCAGTACTTC. Translated, it gives CASSLTGLADKRPETQYF.

The rearrangement joins TRBV7-2 to TRBJ2-5; no clear D. The DNA end is a closer match to TRBJ2-7, so the J assignment may be wrong. The CDR3 is 15 amino acids. Germline CDR1 and CDR2: SGHTA and FQGNSA. The CDR3 spells CASSSWTSVVYEQYF. For the CDR3, the DNA is TGTGCCAGCAGCTCCTGGACCTCGGTGGTATACGAGCAGTACTTC.

V usage is TRBV20-1 and J usage is TRBJ2-4; 10 bases fit TRBD1. Germline loops: CDR1 DFQATT, CDR2 SNEGSKA (reference sequence). The CDR3 has 12 amino acids. V shed 6 bases, J shed 9 bases, and the junction held 5 bases outside the gene matches. CDR3 sequence reads: CSAPGQGTIQYF. Here the CDR3 DNA reads TGCAGTGCCCCGGGACAGGGGACCATTCAGTACTTC.

Here the CDR3 DNA reads TGTGCCAGCAGCCAGGGGGGGGACAGTAGAACAGATACGCAGTATTTT. Protein sequence: CASSQGGDSRTDTQYF. The rearrangement uses TRBV7-3 and TRBJ2-3; D may correspond to TRBD1 or TRBD2 (7 bases each). This CDR3 has 16 amino acids. The ends were cut back, 5 bases at V and 3 bases at J, with 18 bases in the middle. In germline, CDR1 is SGHTA, CDR2 FQGTGA. Filled out from reference TRBV7-3 and TRBJ2-3, the complete variable domain reads GAGVSQTPSNKVTEKGKYVELRCDPISGHTALYWYRQSLGQGPEFLIYFQGTGAADDSGLPNDRFFAVRPEGSVSTLKIQRTERGDSAVYLCASSQGGDSRTDTQYFGPGTRLTVL.

This clonotype was seen at least ten times. The V gene is TRBV29-1, the J gene TRBJ2-5; 7 bases map to TRBD1. Unmatched junction bases numbered 8, after V lost 7 bases and J lost 0 bases. CDR3 length: 14 residues. The germline CDR1 and CDR2 sequences are SQVTM and ANQGSEA. CDR3 nucleotide sequence: TGCAGCGCCCTGGGACAGTGGTACCAAGAGACCCAGTACTTC. It is translated as CSALGQWYQETQYF. The full variable domain, rest sourced from reference TRBV29-1 and TRBJ2-5, is SAVISQKPSRDICQRGTSLTIQCQVDSQVTMMFWYRQQPGQSLTLIATANQGSEATYESGFVIDKFPISRPNLTFSTLTVSNMSPEDSSIYLCSALGQWYQETQYFGPGTRLLVL.

This rearrangement joins TRBV6-5 to TRBJ2-3, with a weak D call TRBD1 (6 bases). V dropped 5 bases and J dropped 3 bases, with 15 bases sitting between them. The CDR3 is made up of 15 amino acids. Germline V gives CDR1 MNHEY, CDR2 SVGAGI. The DNA of the CDR3 is TGTGCCAGCAGTCCACAGGGAATGAAGACAGATACGCAGTATTTT. The encoded protein is CASSPQGMKTDTQYF.

This sequence joins TRBV2 and TRBJ2-4; 7 bases are a match to TRBD2. The DNA end lines up better with TRBJ2-7; the J call may be wrong. This CDR3 contains 13 residues. Germline CDR1 is SNHLY and CDR2 is FYNNEI. CDR3 in amino acids: CASTGSGKYEQYF. The CDR3 bases are TGTGCCAGCACTGGAAGCGGGAAGTACGAGCAGTACTTC.

The chain joins TRBV27 to TRBJ2-1; no clear D gene. This CDR3 has 13 amino acids. Between the trimmed V and J ends, which lost 10 bases and 0 bases, there was a span of 10 bases. Looked up from germline, CDR1 is MNHEY and CDR2 is SMNVEV (reference sequence). CDR3 DNA sequence: TGTGCCACCAAGACTGACTCCTACAATGAGCAGTTCTTC. It encodes CATKTDSYNEQFF.

This chain uses TRBV9 with TRBJ1-4, with 7 bases matching TRBD1. CDR1 and CDR2 from the germline V gene are SGDLS and YYNGEE. The trim removed 3 bases at V and 4 bases at J, leaving 6 bases unmatched. The CDR3 is 15 amino acids. This CDR3 reads CASSAGQSFNEKLFF. The DNA for the CDR3 is TGTGCCAGCAGCGCGGGACAGTCATTTAATGAAAAACTGTTTTTT.

This chain uses TRBV20-1 with TRBJ2-7; unclear D gene. The CDR3 has 12 residues. Germline-derived CDR1 and CDR2 are DFQATT and SNEGSKA (reference sequence). The CDR3 nucleotides read TGCAGCCCCCTGGCCAGCTCCTACGAGCAGTACTTC. Its translation: CSPLASSYEQYF.